These T cell receptor beta chains were read from a single sample in a study of blood T cell repertoires in COVID-19. Data came from immunoSEQ multiplex PCR; TCRdb stores just in-frame clones and leaves some out. This repertoire shows 310,000 or so clones, around four fifths found once; its top ten account for approximately 1.1%. The sample consisted of peripheral blood. These receptors were taken from a woman aged 45-59 years with acute or convalescent COVID-19. Both conserved end residues are part of each CDR3. The order of the fields is J gene, D gene, clone size, V gene, CDR3 DNA, CDR3 protein. D genes are given only for firm matches. The size of a clone is reported for some rows only, either as once, few or many, or as a class for expanded clones.

TRBJ2-3	TRBD2	NA	TRBV19	TGTGCCAGTAGTATAATGGCGGTAGCGGGAGGTTCCACAGATACGCAGTATTTT	CASSIMAVAGGSTDTQYF
TRBJ1-2	TRBD1	NA	TRBV10-3	TGTGCCATCAACCGGGACAGGGAGGGCTACACCTTC	CAINRDREGYTF
TRBJ2-5	TRBD1	NA	TRBV5-5	TGTGCCAGCAGCGGGGACAGCCAAGAGACCCAGTACTTC	CASSGDSQETQYF
TRBJ1-1	NA	NA	TRBV5-6	TGTGCCAGCAGCTTGGATGGCACCTTGAACACTGAAGCTTTCTTT	CASSLDGTLNTEAFF
TRBJ2-1	TRBD2	once	TRBV18	TGTGCCAGCTCACCAATGGGACTAGCGGGATTGGATGAGCAGTTCTTC	CASSPMGLAGLDEQFF
TRBJ2-3	TRBD2	NA	TRBV18	TGTGCCAGCTCATCGTCTAGCGGTAGCACAGATACGCAGTATTTT	CASSSSSGSTDTQYF
TRBJ2-3	TRBD2	NA	TRBV19	TGTGCCAGTAGTCCCCGGGGTAGCGGGACAGATACGCAGTATTTT	CASSPRGSGTDTQYF
TRBJ2-5	NA	NA	TRBV7-2	TGTGCCAGCAGCTTCAAAACAGGCGAGACCCAGTACTTC	CASSFKTGETQYF
TRBJ1-5	NA	NA	TRBV6-6	TGTGCCAGCAGTTACTCAGGGGGTGATCAGCCCCAGCATTTT	CASSYSGGDQPQHF
TRBJ2-5	NA	NA	TRBV5-1	TGCGCCAGCAGCTTGGATGGAGCAGACCAAGAGACCCAGTACTTC	CASSLDGADQETQYF
TRBJ2-2	NA	NA	TRBV30	TGTGCCTGGAGTGGGGAAGGGGTCTGGATCGGCACCGGGGAGCTGTTTTTT	CAWSGEGVWIGTGELFF
TRBJ2-7	NA	NA	TRBV7-8	TGTGCCAGCAGCTTAAACAGGCAGACCTACGAGCAGTACTTC	CASSLNRQTYEQYF
TRBJ1-5	NA	few	TRBV27	TGTGCCAGCAGTACGGGGGACCAGCCCCAGCATTTT	CASSTGDQPQHF
TRBJ2-1	TRBD1	NA	TRBV29-1	TGCAGCGCCTTAATCCGGGACAGGACTTACAATGAGCAGTTCTTC	CSALIRDRTYNEQFF
TRBJ2-3	TRBD1	NA	TRBV24-1	TGTGCCACCAGTGATTCCAGGGGGCGCGCAGATACGCAGTATTTT	CATSDSRGRADTQYF
TRBJ2-2	TRBD1	NA	TRBV19	TGTGCCAGTAGCCCCATCCGGACAGGGGGTACCACCGGGGAGCTGTTTTTT	CASSPIRTGGTTGELFF
TRBJ2-2	TRBD1	NA	TRBV19	TGTGCCAGTAGTATCGAGACAGGGGGCGGGGAGCTGTTTTTT	CASSIETGGGELFF
TRBJ1-2	NA	NA	TRBV19	TGTGCCAGTAGTATCAACCACGACAGGACCTATGGCTACACCTTC	CASSINHDRTYGYTF
TRBJ1-6	NA	NA	TRBV7-9	TGTGCCAGCAGCTTAGTACGGGGTGGTACCTATAATTCACCCCTCCACTTT	CASSLVRGGTYNSPLHF
TRBJ1-1	NA	NA	TRBV23-1	TGCGCCAGCAGTGGCCAGGGAGGAACTGAAGCTTTCTTT	CASSGQGGTEAFF
TRBJ1-1	NA	NA	TRBV28	TGTGCCAGCACCGTAAGACAGGCGAACACTGAAGCTTTCTTT	CASTVRQANTEAFF
TRBJ2-2	NA	NA	TRBV5-6	TGTGCCAGCATCCCTCGCGTGCAGGTGAACACCGGGGAGCTGTTTTTT	CASIPRVQVNTGELFF
TRBJ1-2	TRBD1	NA	TRBV10-1	TGCGCCAGCAGCCCGGGACAGGGCCTCGTGTTCTTC	CASSPGQGLVFF
TRBJ1-2	TRBD1	NA	TRBV7-8	TGTGCCAGCAGCTCCGTCCCGGGACAGGGGGCGGGGTATGGCTACACCTTC	CASSSVPGQGAGYGYTF
TRBJ2-5	NA	once	TRBV30	TGTGCCTGGAGTGGGGGGCCGCCGGAGACCCAGTACTTC	CAWSGGPPETQYF
TRBJ2-1	TRBD1	NA	TRBV3-1/TRBV3-2	TGTGCCAGCAGCCCGGACAGGGGAGGTTCACAGTTGGTCAATGAGCAGTTCTTC	CASSPDRGGSQLVNEQFF
TRBJ2-4	NA	NA	TRBV6-5	TGTGCCAGCAAGGCAGGGTCGGCCAAAAACATTCAGTACTTC	CASKAGSAKNIQYF
TRBJ1-2	TRBD1	NA	TRBV19	TGTGCCAGTTGGGACAGGGGAAACTATGGCTACACCTTC	CASWDRGNYGYTF
TRBJ1-4	TRBD1	NA	TRBV12-5	TGTGCTAGTGGGGATCCGGGACAGGGAGGGAAACTGTTTTTT	CASGDPGQGGKLFF
TRBJ1-1	TRBD1	NA	TRBV18	TGTGCCAGCTCACCGGGACAGGGGGCTTTAGTGAACACTGAAGCTTTCTTT	CASSPGQGALVNTEAFF
TRBJ1-1	NA	NA	TRBV6-5	TGTGCCAGCATTCGTGGGGGGGCTGAAGCTTTCTTT	CASIRGGAEAFF
TRBJ2-3	NA	few	TRBV4-1	TGCGCCAGCAGCCTCGGAGGGTACGCAGATACGCAGTATTTT	CASSLGGYADTQYF
TRBJ2-3	NA	few	TRBV10-3	TGTGCCATCAGTGACCTTTTAGTTCCAGATACGCAGTATTTT	CAISDLLVPDTQYF
TRBJ2-1	TRBD1	NA	TRBV3-1/TRBV3-2	TGTGCCAGCAGCCAAGTCTCAGGGGGCGGCCGGGGCAATGAGCAGTTCTTC	CASSQVSGGGRGNEQFF
TRBJ1-4	NA	NA	TRBV14	TGTGCCAGCAGCCAAGTCCCCAGTAAACTGTTTTTT	CASSQVPSKLFF
TRBJ1-1	NA	NA	TRBV5-4	TGTGCCAGCAGCTTGGGAGGAACAGGTGAAGCTTTCTTT	CASSLGGTGEAFF
TRBJ2-3	NA	NA	TRBV21-1	TGTGCCAGCAGCAAAGGGGCTAGCGGGGGGGCTGGCCGCACAGATACGCAGTATTTT	CASSKGASGGAGRTDTQYF
TRBJ2-7	TRBD2	NA	TRBV9	TGTGCCAGCAGCTCAGTTCCGGGACTAGCGATCGACGAGCAGTACTTC	CASSSVPGLAIDEQYF
TRBJ1-5	NA	NA	TRBV4-1	TGCGCCAGCAGCCCAAGGCAGGGATTAATTAGTCAGCCCCAGCATTTT	CASSPRQGLISQPQHF
TRBJ1-2	TRBD1	NA	TRBV11-1	TGTGCCAGCAGCTCGTACAGGGGAGACTATGGCTACACCTTC	CASSSYRGDYGYTF
TRBJ1-2	TRBD1	NA	TRBV7-9	TGTGCCAGCAGCTTAGAAAGGGGGCCGAGCTATGGCTACACCTTC	CASSLERGPSYGYTF
TRBJ1-5	NA	few	TRBV6-4	TGTGCCAGCAGTGTTGCTGAGGGTCAGCCCCAGCATTTT	CASSVAEGQPQHF
TRBJ2-1	NA	NA	TRBV5-1	TGCGCCAGCAGCCCGGAGGGCTTCAATGAGCAGTTCTTC	CASSPEGFNEQFF
TRBJ1-6	TRBD1	NA	TRBV4-2	TGTGCCAGCAGCCAACCCCGACAGACAGGGGTTAGCTCCTATAATTCACCCCTCCACTTT	CASSQPRQTGVSSYNSPLHF
TRBJ2-1	NA	NA	TRBV4-2	TGTGCCAGCAGCCAACGGGAGAGGTACAATGAGCAGTTCTTC	CASSQRERYNEQFF
TRBJ2-4	TRBD2	once	TRBV7-2	TGTGCCAGCAGCCTTAGCGGGGGGATCGGAAACATTCAGTACTTC	CASSLSGGIGNIQYF
TRBJ2-7	NA	NA	TRBV5-4	TGTGCCAGCAGCTTGTTCGGGAGTGGGTCCTACGAGCAGTACTTC	CASSLFGSGSYEQYF
TRBJ1-1	NA	NA	TRBV11-2	TGTGCCAGCAGCTTAGTTTTCGGGGGCACTGAAGCTTTCTTT	CASSLVFGGTEAFF
TRBJ2-1	TRBD2	NA	TRBV18	TGTGCCAGCTCAAGTAGCGGGGACAACCTGAATGAGCAGTTCTTC	CASSSSGDNLNEQFF
TRBJ1-4	NA	NA	TRBV6-2/TRBV6-3	TGTGCCAGCAGTGGACACTCTCGTGGTGAAAAACTGTTTTTT	CASSGHSRGEKLFF
TRBJ2-3	TRBD2	NA	TRBV3-1/TRBV3-2	TGTGCCAGCAGTCTAGCGGGAGTCGATACGCAGTATTTT	CASSLAGVDTQYF
TRBJ1-3	NA	NA	TRBV30	TGTGCCTGGAGCCGAGTCTCTGGAAACACCATATATTTT	CAWSRVSGNTIYF
TRBJ2-2	NA	few	TRBV5-1	TGCGCCAGCAGCTTGGCCTGGTTGGGGTCAGGACGAAAGGGGACCGGGGAGCTGTTTTTT	CASSLAWLGSGRKGTGELFF
TRBJ1-1	NA	NA	TRBV11-1	TGTGCCAGCAGCTTAAACACGAACACTGAAGCTTTCTTT	CASSLNTNTEAFF
TRBJ1-2	NA	NA	TRBV5-1	TGCGCCAGCAGCTTGGATCCAGGGGCAGGGGGCTACACCTTC	CASSLDPGAGGYTF